The T cell receptor (beta chain) under discussion was sequenced for a study of T cells in Graves' hyperthyroidism and ophthalmopathy. Overall study findings and caveats: Through a model of 13 V-J features, ophthalmopathy was separated from stable hyperthyroidism.

Worth noting for this clonotype: Antigen: not known.

In patients aged 18 to 65, hyperthyroidism was newly diagnosed, with duration under 2 months. Using approximately 10 ml of fresh peripheral blood, PBMCs were prepared. Amplification yielded TCR beta CDR3 regions, with RNA transcripts as the source. The primer set for the first-round RT-PCR of the TCR CDR3 was HTBI. TCRdb re-called the multiplex PCR reads with MiXCR, one entry per CDR3 protein. The profile shows approximately 400,000 distinct CDR3 sequences, 15% to 19% of them singletons. The source of this sequence is a woman aged 18 to 35 with Graves' hyperthyroidism. Sequencing was done on a sample of blood.

DNA for the CDR3: TGTGCCAGCAGCGGTACAGGGGGCATTGGGAACGAGCAGTACTTC. Residues: CASSGTGGIGNEQYF. The chain combines TRBV11-1 with TRBJ2-7; 9 nucleotides line up with TRBD1. V was pared by 5 bases and J by 5 bases, with 10 bases of the junction left unmatched. CDR3 size: 15 residues. The germline gives CDR1 SGHAT, CDR2 FQDESV (reference sequence).